The rows below give T cell receptor beta chains drawn from one sample of a study of CD8+ T cells in alopecia areata. Generated by immunoSEQ multiplex PCR, the TCRdb table keeps only in-frame clones and is missing some. The sample shows about 64,000 clones, about 44% of them seen only once. The sample consisted of NKG2D-low CD8+ T cells sorted from blood. The source of these receptors is a human donor with alopecia areata. Each CDR3 is given with its conserved first and last residue. The D gene is left open where the match is weak. Only part of the rows carry a size: once, few, many, or a class if the clone is expanded.

v_gene	abundance	d_gene	j_gene	len	CDR3nt	CDR3aa
TRBV7-8	-	-	TRBJ2-5	18	TGTGCCAGCAGCCCCTCCCGGGCACACCAGTTATTACAAGAGACCCAGTACTTC	CASSPSRAHQLLQETQYF
TRBV30	-	-	TRBJ2-2	13	TGTGCCTGGAGTGGGTCTGTCCCCGGGGAGCTGTTTTTT	CAWSGSVPGELFF
TRBV5-1	few	-	TRBJ2-7	13	TGCGCCAGCACCATCGGGAGCTCCTACGAGCAGTACTTC	CASTIGSSYEQYF
TRBV7-2	-	TRBD1	TRBJ2-1	17	TGTGCCAGCAGCTTTTATTTCGGACAGGGACTCTACAATGAGCAGTTCTTC	CASSFYFGQGLYNEQFF
TRBV5-1	many	-	TRBJ2-7	15	TGCGCCAGCAGCCCCGACCCTAGCCGGGCCTACGAGCAGTACTTC	CASSPDPSRAYEQYF
TRBV5-1	few	TRBD2	TRBJ2-5	15	TGCGCCAGCAGCGGAATCAGCGGGGGTGGAGAGACCCAGTACTTC	CASSGISGGGETQYF
TRBV3-1/TRBV3-2	once	-	TRBJ1-1	9	TGTGCCGCGGGGGATGAAGCTTTCTTT	CAAGDEAFF
TRBV29-1	-	TRBD2	TRBJ2-1	13	TGCAGCGTTACTAGCGGGAGGAGGGCTGAGCAGTTCTTC	CSVTSGRRAEQFF
TRBV5-6	-	-	TRBJ2-5	11	TGTGCCAGCAGCATCGGGGAGACCCAGTACTTC	CASSIGETQYF
TRBV6-5	-	-	TRBJ1-5	13	TGTGCCAGCGGCAAGGGGGTCAATCAGCCCCAGCATTTT	CASGKGVNQPQHF
TRBV28	-	TRBD2	TRBJ2-7	18	TGTGCCAGCAGTTTATCCCGAACACTAGCGGAGAAAACCTACGAGCAGTACTTC	CASSLSRTLAEKTYEQYF
TRBV30	-	-	TRBJ1-5	14	TGTGCCTGGAGTGTATGGGCAGGGAGTCAGCCCCAGCATTTT	CAWSVWAGSQPQHF
TRBV28	-	-	TRBJ2-5	14	TGTGCCAGCAGCGCAAGCGCGGGCCGCGAGACCCAGTACTTC	CASSASAGRETQYF
TRBV19	few	-	TRBJ2-1	13	TGTGCCAGTAGTATGGCGACCCCGGGCAATCAGTTCTTC	CASSMATPGNQFF
TRBV2	-	-	TRBJ2-7	14	TGTGCAACTCTAGAAGGGGATTCAACCTACGAGCAGTACTTC	CATLEGDSTYEQYF
TRBV29-1	-	-	TRBJ1-1	13	TGCAGTATTACCGCGACTGACAGCTATGAAGCTTTCTTT	CSITATDSYEAFF
TRBV4-3	few	-	TRBJ2-7	15	TGCGCCAGCAGCCAAGATAGGGTCATAGGATACGAGCAGTACTTC	CASSQDRVIGYEQYF
TRBV7-9	-	TRBD1	TRBJ1-2	14	TGTGCCAGCAGCCCATCCCAGGGGGCATATGGCTACACCTTC	CASSPSQGAYGYTF
TRBV5-1	-	-	TRBJ2-7	13	TGCGCCAGCAGCTTGACATCTTCCTACGAGCAGTACTTC	CASSLTSSYEQYF
TRBV9	-	-	TRBJ2-2	16	TGTGCCAGCAATCCCGACGGAATCCACTTCACCGGGGAGCTGTTTTTT	CASNPDGIHFTGELFF
TRBV29-1	-	-	TRBJ1-2	11	TGCAGCGTTCCCGATAGGAATGGCTACACCTTC	CSVPDRNGYTF
TRBV7-9	few	-	TRBJ2-6	15	TGTGCCAGCAGCGCCCCGGGACACAAAGGCCCCTACCTGACTTTC	CASSAPGHKGPYLTF
TRBV29-1	few	TRBD1	TRBJ2-3	14	TGCAGCGTAGAAAGGACAGGGGATGAGAATACGCAGTATTTT	CSVERTGDENTQYF
TRBV27	-	TRBD1	TRBJ2-5	13	TGTGCCAGCAGTCGACAGGGGAGGGAGACCCAGTACTTC	CASSRQGRETQYF
TRBV29-1	-	-	TRBJ2-1	13	TGCAGCGTAAGTCCGGGGTGGGACAATGAGCAGTTCTTC	CSVSPGWDNEQFF
TRBV28	few	-	TRBJ2-1	14	TGTGCCAGCAGTTTGGGAGATCCTTTGTTGGAGCAGTTCTTC	CASSLGDPLLEQFF
TRBV29-1	-	-	TRBJ1-2	11	TGCAGCGGAAAGGACAGCTATGGCTACACCTTC	CSGKDSYGYTF
TRBV29-1	few	-	TRBJ2-7	13	TGCAGCGCCCGAGCTGGGACATCCTACGAGCAGTACTTC	CSARAGTSYEQYF
TRBV7-9	few	-	TRBJ1-1	12	TGTGCCAGCAGCTTAGAACAGCTTGAAGCTTTCTTT	CASSLEQLEAFF
TRBV7-2	-	-	TRBJ2-3	16	TGTGCCAGCAGCTTAGGAGAAGGATTTGCCCCAGATACGCAGTATTTT	CASSLGEGFAPDTQYF
TRBV5-4	-	-	TRBJ2-4	14	TGTGCCAGCAGCTCCTTGCTAGCCAAAAACATTCAGTACTTC	CASSSLLAKNIQYF
TRBV4-1	medium-sized	-	TRBJ1-1	16	TGCGCCAGCAGCCCGGTCGGAACAGGGTGGGACACTGAAGCTTTCTTT	CASSPVGTGWDTEAFF
TRBV4-1	-	TRBD1	TRBJ2-7	16	TGCGCCAGCAGCCAAGTAGGACAGGGGGCGCCTGGAGAGCAGTACTTC	CASSQVGQGAPGEQYF
TRBV11-2	once	TRBD1	TRBJ2-7	16	TGTGCCAGCAGCTCCCCCCAGGGGGTTTTCATGCACGAGCAGTACTTC	CASSSPQGVFMHEQYF
TRBV14	many	TRBD2	TRBJ2-1	16	TGTGCCAGCAGCCAAGATCGTATTAGCGGGTATAATGAGCAGTTCTTC	CASSQDRISGYNEQFF
TRBV6-5	few	-	TRBJ2-1	15	TGTGCCAGCAGTTTTTCCGGGACACCCCGCAATGAGCAGTTCTTC	CASSFSGTPRNEQFF
TRBV5-6	-	-	TRBJ2-7	11	TGTGCCAGCAGCTTCCTCAGCGAGCAGTACTTC	CASSFLSEQYF
TRBV7-9	-	-	TRBJ1-5	15	TGTGCCAGCAGCTTAGGTCCGGGTGGGAACCAGCCCCAGCATTTT	CASSLGPGGNQPQHF
TRBV29-1	-	TRBD2	TRBJ2-5	17	TGCAGCGTTGAAGATCTTCAAGCGGGGGGTTTCCAAGAGACCCAGTACTTC	CSVEDLQAGGFQETQYF
TRBV6-6	few	-	TRBJ2-7	13	TGTGCCAGCAGCCAGACTGAAAGCTACGAGCAGTACTTC	CASSQTESYEQYF
TRBV7-9	-	TRBD1	TRBJ1-1	15	TGTGCCAGCAGCATACCCAGGGGGGCTGGCACTGAAGCTTTCTTT	CASSIPRGAGTEAFF
TRBV29-1	-	TRBD2	TRBJ2-7	13	TGCAGCGTTCTGGCGGGAGGGCCGGACGAGCAGTACTTC	CSVLAGGPDEQYF
TRBV12-5	once	-	TRBJ1-1	11	TGTGCTAGTGGGGTAAACACTGAAGCTTTCTTT	CASGVNTEAFF
TRBV29-1	-	-	TRBJ2-1	15	TGCAGCCCGGGACCAGGCGACGGAATCAATGACGGGCAGTTCTTC	CSPGPGDGINDGQFF
TRBV4-1	once	-	TRBJ2-2	15	TGCGCCAGCAGCCAAGATCGCGCGAACACCGGGGAGCTGTTTTTT	CASSQDRANTGELFF
TRBV6-6	-	TRBD2	TRBJ2-7	16	TGTGCCAGCAGTTACTCCCCACTAGCGAGGCTCTACGAGCAGTACTTC	CASSYSPLARLYEQYF
TRBV2	few	TRBD2	TRBJ2-3	17	TGTGCCAGCAGTGAAGAGGTAGCGGGGGCCCCCACAGATACGCAGTATTTT	CASSEEVAGAPTDTQYF
TRBV6-4	-	TRBD2	TRBJ2-1	15	TGTGCCAGCAGTGCTCTAGCGGGATCCTACAATGAGCAGTTCTTC	CASSALAGSYNEQFF
TRBV29-1	-	-	TRBJ2-3	15	TGCAGCGTTGATAGATGGACAGAGAACACAGATACGCAGTATTTT	CSVDRWTENTDTQYF
TRBV27	-	-	TRBJ2-3	12	TGTGCCAGCAGTTACCCGGGAGATACGCAGTATTTT	CASSYPGDTQYF
TRBV7-9	-	-	TRBJ2-3	15	TGTGCCAGCAGCTCCAGTACAACTAGCACAGATACGCAGTATTTT	CASSSSTTSTDTQYF
TRBV27	once	-	TRBJ1-2	12	TGTGCCAGCAGTTCTGGAGACTATGGCTACACCTTC	CASSSGDYGYTF
TRBV29-1	few	-	TRBJ1-2	12	TGCAGCGTTGTATGGGGGATAGGTGGCTACACCTTC	CSVVWGIGGYTF
TRBV5-6	-	TRBD1	TRBJ2-5	15	TGTGCCAGCAGCTCTGCTTGGACAGGGCAAGAGACCCAGTACTTC	CASSSAWTGQETQYF
TRBV7-2	-	-	TRBJ1-2	14	TGTGCCAGCAGCTTACCGGGCGACGGGAATGGCTACACCTTC	CASSLPGDGNGYTF
TRBV27	-	-	TRBJ2-7	14	TGTGCCAGCAGTTTCACGGGGGCTCTCTACGAGCAGTACTTC	CASSFTGALYEQYF